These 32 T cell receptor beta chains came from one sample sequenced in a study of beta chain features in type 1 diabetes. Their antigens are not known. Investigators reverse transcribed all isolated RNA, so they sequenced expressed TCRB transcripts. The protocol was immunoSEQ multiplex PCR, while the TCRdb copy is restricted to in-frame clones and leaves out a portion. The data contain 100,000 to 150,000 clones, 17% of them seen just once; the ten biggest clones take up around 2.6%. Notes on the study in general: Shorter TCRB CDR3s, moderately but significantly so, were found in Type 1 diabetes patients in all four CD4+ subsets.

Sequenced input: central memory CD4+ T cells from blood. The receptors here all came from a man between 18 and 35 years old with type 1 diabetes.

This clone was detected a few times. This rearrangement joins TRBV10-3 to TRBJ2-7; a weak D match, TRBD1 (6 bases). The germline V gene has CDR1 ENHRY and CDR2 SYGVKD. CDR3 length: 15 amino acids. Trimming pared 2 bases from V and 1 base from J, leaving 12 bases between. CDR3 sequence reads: CAISEPQQGSYEQYF. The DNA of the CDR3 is TGTGCCATCAGTGAGCCCCAACAGGGATCCTACGAGCAGTACTTC.

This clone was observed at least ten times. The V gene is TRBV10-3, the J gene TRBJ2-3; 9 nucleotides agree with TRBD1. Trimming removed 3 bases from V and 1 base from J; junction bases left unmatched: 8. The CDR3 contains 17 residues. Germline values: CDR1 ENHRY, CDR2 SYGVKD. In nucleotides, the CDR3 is TGTGCCATCAGTGACCGGACAGGGGCTAGCCGCACAGATACGCAGTATTTT. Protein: CAISDRTGASRTDTQYF.

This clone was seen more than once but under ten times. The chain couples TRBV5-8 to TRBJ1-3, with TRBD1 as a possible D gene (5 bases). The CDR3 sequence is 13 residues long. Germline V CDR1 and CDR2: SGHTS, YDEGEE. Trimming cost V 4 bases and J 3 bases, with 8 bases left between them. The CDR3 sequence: CASSRDGGNTIYF. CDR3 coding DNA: TGTGCCAGCAGCCGGGACGGTGGAAACACCATATATTTT.

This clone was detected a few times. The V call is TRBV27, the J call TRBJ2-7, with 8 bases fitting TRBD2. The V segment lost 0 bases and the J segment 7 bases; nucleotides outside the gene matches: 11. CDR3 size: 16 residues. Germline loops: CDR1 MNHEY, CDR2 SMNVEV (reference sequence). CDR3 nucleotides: TGTGCCAGCAGTTTATCCCCCACGGGGGGGCGCCGGGAGCAGTACTTC. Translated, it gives CASSLSPTGGRREQYF.

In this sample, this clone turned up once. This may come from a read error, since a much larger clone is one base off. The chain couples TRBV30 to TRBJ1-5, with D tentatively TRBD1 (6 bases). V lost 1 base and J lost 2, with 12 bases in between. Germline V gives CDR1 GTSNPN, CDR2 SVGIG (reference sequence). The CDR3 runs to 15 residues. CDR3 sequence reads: CAWSGGASGNQPQHF. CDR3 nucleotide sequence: TGTGCCTGGAGTGGGGGGGCAAGCGGCAATCAGCCCCAGCATTTT. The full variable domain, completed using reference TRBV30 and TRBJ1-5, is SQTIHQWPATLVQPVGSPLSLECTVEGTSNPNLYWYRQAAGRGLQLLFYSVGIGQISSEVPQNLSASRPQDRQFILSSKKLLLSDSGFYLCAWSGGASGNQPQHFGDGTRLSIL.

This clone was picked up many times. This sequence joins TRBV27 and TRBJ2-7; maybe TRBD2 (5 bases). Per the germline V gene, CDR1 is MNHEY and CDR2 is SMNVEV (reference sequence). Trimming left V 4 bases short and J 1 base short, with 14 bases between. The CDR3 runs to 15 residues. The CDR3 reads CASSSFGLQSYEQYF. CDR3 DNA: TGTGCCAGCAGTTCTTTCGGACTGCAATCCTACGAGCAGTACTTC.

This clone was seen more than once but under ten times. The CDR3 loop is CASSQVTGGYNEQFF. The CDR3 DNA is TGTGCCAGCAGCCAGGTGACAGGGGGTTACAATGAGCAGTTCTTC. The V call is TRBV4-2, the J call TRBJ2-1; 9 bases line up with TRBD1. This CDR3 spans 15 amino acids. J gave up 4 bases and V 3 bases, and 4 bases lay outside the gene matches. CDR1 is LGHNA and CDR2 is YNFKEQ in the germline V gene.

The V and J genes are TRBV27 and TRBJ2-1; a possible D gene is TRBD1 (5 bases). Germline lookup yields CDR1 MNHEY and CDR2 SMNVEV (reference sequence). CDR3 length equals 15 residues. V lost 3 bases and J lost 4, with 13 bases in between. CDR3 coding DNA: TGTGCCAGCAGTTTCGGTGGACAAATTTACAATGAGCAGTTCTTC. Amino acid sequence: CASSFGGQIYNEQFF.

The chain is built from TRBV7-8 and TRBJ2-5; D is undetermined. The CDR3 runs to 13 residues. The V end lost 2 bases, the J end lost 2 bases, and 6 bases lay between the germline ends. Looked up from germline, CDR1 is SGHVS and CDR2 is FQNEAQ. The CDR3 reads CASSLYLQETQYF. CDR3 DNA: TGTGCCAGCAGCTTATACCTACAAGAGACCCAGTACTTC.

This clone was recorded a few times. CDR3 nucleotides: TGCGCCAGCAGTCAATCGGGACACCATCCCGGACCGACAGATACGCAGTATTTT. Amino acid sequence: CASSQSGHHPGPTDTQYF. V usage is TRBV23-1 and J usage is TRBJ2-3, with TRBD1 as a possible D gene (6 bases). TRBV23-1 is recorded as an ORF, its role being uncertain. This CDR3 contains 18 residues. The germline V and J ends were trimmed by 0 bases and 3 bases, with 19 bases remaining between them.

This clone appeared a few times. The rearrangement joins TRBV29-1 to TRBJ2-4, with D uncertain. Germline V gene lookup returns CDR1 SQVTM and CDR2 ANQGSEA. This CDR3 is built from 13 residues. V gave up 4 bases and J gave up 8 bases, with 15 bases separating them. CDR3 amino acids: CSVAPLALDIQYF. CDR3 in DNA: TGCAGCGTTGCCCCCTTGGCGCTAGACATTCAGTACTTC.

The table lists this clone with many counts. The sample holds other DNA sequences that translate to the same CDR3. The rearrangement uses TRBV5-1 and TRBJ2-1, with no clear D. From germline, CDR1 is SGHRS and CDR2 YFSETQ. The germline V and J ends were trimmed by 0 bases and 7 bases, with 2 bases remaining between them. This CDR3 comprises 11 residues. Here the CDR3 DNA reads TGCGCCAGCAGCTTGGAAAATGAGCAGTTCTTC. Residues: CASSLENEQFF.

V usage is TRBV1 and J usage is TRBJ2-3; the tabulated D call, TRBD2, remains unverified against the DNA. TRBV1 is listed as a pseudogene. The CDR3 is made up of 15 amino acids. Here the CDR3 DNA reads TGCACCAGCAGCGGCCGACTAGCGGCCTGCAATACGCAGTATTTT. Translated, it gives CTSSGRLAACNTQYF.

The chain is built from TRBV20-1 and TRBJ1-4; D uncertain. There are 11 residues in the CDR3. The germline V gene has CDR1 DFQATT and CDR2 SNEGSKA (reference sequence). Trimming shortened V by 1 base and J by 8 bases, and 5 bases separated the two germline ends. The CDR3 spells CSARVGEKLFF. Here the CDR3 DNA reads TGCAGTGCTAGAGTCGGGGAAAAACTGTTTTTT.

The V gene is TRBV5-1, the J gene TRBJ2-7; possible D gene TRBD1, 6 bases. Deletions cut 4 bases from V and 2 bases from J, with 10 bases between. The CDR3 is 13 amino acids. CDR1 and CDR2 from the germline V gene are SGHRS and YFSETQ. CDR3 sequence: CASSPGTTYEQYF. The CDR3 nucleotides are TGCGCCAGCAGCCCCGGGACAACCTACGAGCAGTACTTC. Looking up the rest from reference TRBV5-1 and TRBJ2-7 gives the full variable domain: KAGVTQTPRYLIKTRGQQVTLSCSPISGHRSVSWYQQTPGQGLQFLFEYFSETQRNKGNFPGRFSGRQFSNSRSEMNVSTLELGDSALYLCASSPGTTYEQYFGPGTRLTVT.

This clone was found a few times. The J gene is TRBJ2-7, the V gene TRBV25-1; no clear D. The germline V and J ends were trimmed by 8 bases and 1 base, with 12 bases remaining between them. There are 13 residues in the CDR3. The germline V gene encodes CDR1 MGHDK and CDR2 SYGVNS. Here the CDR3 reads CASQSPLSYEQYF. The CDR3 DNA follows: TGTGCCAGCCAATCCCCCCTTTCCTACGAGCAGTACTTC.

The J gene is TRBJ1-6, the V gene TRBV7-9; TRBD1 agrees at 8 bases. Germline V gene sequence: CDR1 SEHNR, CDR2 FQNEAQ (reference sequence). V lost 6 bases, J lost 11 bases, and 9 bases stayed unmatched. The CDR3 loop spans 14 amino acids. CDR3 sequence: CASREDRDYAPLHF. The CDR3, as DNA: TGTGCCAGCAGAGAGGACAGGGATTATGCACCCCTCCACTTT.

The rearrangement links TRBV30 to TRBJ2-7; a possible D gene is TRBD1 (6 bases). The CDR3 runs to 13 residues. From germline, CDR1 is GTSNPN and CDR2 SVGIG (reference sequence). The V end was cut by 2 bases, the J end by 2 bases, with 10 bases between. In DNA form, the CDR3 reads TGTGCCTGGAGTCGGGACAAGCCCTACGAGCAGTACTTC. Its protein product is CAWSRDKPYEQYF. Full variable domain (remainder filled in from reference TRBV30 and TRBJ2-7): SQTIHQWPATLVQPVGSPLSLECTVEGTSNPNLYWYRQAAGRGLQLLFYSVGIGQISSEVPQNLSASRPQDRQFILSSKKLLLSDSGFYLCAWSRDKPYEQYFGPGTRLTVT.

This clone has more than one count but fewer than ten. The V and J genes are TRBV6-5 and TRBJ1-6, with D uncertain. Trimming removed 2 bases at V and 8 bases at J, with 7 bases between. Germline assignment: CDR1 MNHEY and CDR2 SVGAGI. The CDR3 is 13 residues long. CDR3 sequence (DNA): TGTGCCAGCAGTTACGACGGGGATTCACCCCTCCACTTT. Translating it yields CASSYDGDSPLHF.

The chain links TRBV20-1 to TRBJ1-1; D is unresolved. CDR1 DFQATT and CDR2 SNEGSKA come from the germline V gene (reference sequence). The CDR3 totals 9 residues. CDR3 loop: CSRDTEAFF. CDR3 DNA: TGCAGCAGAGACACTGAAGCTTTCTTT.

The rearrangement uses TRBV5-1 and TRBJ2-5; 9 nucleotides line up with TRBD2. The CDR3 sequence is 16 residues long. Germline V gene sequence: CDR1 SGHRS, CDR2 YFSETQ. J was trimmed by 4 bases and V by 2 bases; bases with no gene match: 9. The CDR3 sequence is CASSFGPGTSSETQYF. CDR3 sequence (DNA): TGCGCCAGCAGCTTTGGACCCGGGACTAGCTCAGAGACCCAGTACTTC.

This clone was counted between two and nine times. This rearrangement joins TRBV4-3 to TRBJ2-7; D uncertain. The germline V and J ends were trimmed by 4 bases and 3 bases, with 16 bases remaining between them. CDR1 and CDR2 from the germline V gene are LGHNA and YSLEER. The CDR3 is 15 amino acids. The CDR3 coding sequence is TGCGCCAGCAGCCGTGAGACACGGCCCATCTACGAGCAGTACTTC. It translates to CASSRETRPIYEQYF.

CDR3 sequence (DNA): TGTGCCAGCAGTAGGACAGGTGCGGGGGAAAAACTGTTTTTT. As protein: CASSRTGAGEKLFF. This chain joins TRBV2 and TRBJ1-4; the match to TRBD1 covers 7 bases. The CDR3 runs 14 residues. Germline V gene data show CDR1 as SNHLY and CDR2 as FYNNEI. J lost 8 bases, V lost 5 bases, and 8 bases had no gene match.

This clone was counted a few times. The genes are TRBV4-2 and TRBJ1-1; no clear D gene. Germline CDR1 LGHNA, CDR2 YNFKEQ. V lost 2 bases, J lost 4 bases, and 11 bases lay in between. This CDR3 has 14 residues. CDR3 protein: CASSQSGFGTEAFF. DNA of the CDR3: TGTGCCAGCAGCCAAAGCGGGTTTGGCACTGAAGCTTTCTTT.

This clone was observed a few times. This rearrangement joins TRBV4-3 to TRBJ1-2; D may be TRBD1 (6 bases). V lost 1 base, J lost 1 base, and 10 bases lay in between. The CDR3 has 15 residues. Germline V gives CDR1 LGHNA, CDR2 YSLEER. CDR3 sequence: CASSQAGTFNYGYTF. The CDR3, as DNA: TGCGCCAGCAGCCAAGCGGGGACATTTAACTATGGCTACACCTTC.

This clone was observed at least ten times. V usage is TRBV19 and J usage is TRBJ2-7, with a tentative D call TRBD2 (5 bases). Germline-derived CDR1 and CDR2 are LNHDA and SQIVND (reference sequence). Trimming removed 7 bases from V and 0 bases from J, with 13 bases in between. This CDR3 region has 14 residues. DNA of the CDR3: TGTGCCAGTACCCCGACGGGATCCTCCTACGAGCAGTACTTC. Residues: CASTPTGSSYEQYF.

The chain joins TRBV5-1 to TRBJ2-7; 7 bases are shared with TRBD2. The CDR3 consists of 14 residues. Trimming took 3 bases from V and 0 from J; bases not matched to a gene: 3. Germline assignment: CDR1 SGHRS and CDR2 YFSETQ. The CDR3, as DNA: TGCGCCAGCAGCTCGTCGGGGGGCTCCTACGAGCAGTACTTC. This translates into CASSSSGGSYEQYF.

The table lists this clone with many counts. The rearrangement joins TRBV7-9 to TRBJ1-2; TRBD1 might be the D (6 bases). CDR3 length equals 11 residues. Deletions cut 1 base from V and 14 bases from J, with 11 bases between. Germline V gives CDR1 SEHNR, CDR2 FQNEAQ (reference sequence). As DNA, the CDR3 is TGTGCCAGCAGCTTAGTCGTTAGGGGGACCTTC. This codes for CASSLVVRGTF.

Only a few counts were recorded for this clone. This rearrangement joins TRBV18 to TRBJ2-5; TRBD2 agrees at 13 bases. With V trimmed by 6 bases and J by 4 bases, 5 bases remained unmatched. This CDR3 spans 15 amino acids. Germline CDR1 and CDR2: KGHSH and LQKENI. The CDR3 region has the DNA TGTGCCAGCTCCCTGCGGACTAGCGGGAGAGAGACCCAGTACTTC. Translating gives CASSLRTSGRETQYF.

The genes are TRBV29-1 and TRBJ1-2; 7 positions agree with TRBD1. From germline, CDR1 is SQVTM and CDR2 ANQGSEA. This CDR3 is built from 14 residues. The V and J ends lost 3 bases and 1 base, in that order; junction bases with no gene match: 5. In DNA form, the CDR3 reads TGCAGCGTTGACCGGGACAGAAGTAACTATGGCTACACCTTC. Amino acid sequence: CSVDRDRSNYGYTF. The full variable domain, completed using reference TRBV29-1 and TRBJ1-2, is SAVISQKPSRDICQRGTSLTIQCQVDSQVTMMFWYRQQPGQSLTLIATANQGSEATYESGFVIDKFPISRPNLTFSTLTVSNMSPEDSSIYLCSVDRDRSNYGYTFGSGTRLTVV.

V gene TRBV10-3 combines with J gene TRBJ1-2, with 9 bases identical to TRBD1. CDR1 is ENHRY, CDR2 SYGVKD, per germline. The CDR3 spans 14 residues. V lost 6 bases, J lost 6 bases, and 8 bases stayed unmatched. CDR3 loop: CAISPGQGLDGYTF. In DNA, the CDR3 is TGTGCCATCAGCCCGGGACAGGGTTTGGATGGCTACACCTTC.

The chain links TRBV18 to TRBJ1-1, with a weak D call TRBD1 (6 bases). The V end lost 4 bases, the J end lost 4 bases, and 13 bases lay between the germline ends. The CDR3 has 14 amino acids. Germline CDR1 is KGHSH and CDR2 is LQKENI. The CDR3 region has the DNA TGTGCCAGCTCACTCATCCGGGGGGCCACTGAAGCTTTCTTT. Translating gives CASSLIRGATEAFF. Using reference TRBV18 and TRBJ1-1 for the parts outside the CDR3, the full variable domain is NAGVMQNPRHLVRRRGQEARLRCSPMKGHSHVYWYRQLPEEGLKFMVYLQKENIIDESGMPKERFSAEFPKEGPSILRIQQVVRGDSAAYFCASSLIRGATEAFFGQGTRLTVV.